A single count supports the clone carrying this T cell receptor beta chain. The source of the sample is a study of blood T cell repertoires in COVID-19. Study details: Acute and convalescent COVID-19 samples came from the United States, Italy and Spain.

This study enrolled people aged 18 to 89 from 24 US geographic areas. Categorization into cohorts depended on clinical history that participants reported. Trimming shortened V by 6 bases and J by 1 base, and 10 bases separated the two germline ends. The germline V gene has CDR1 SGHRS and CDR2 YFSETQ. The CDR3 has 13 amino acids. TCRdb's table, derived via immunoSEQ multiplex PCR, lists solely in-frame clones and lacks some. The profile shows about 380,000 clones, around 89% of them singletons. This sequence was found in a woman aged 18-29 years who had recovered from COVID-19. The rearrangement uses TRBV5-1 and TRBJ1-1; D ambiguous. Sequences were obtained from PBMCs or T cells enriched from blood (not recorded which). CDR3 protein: CASTLQPNTEAFF. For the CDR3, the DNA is TGCGCCAGCACGCTACAGCCGAACACTGAAGCTTTCTTT.